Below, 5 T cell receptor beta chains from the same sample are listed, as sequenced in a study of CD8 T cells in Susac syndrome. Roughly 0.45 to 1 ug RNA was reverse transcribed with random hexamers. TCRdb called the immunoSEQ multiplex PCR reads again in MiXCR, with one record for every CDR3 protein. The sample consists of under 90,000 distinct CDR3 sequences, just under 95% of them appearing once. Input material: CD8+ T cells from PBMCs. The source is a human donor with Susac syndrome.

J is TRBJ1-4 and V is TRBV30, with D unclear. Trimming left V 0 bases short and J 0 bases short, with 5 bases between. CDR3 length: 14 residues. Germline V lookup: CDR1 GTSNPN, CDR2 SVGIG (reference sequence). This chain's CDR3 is CAWSVGPTNEKLFF. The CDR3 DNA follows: TGTGCCTGGAGTGTAGGCCCAACTAATGAAAAACTGTTTTTT.

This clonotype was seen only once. CDR3 amino acids: CASSPPAQVWTDTQYF. The DNA for the CDR3 is TGTGCCAGCTCACCACCGGCTCAGGTTTGGACAGATACGCAGTATTTT. This rearrangement joins TRBV18 to TRBJ2-3, with D unclear. The length of the CDR3 is 16 residues. The germline gives CDR1 KGHSH, CDR2 LQKENI. V was cut by 0 bases and J by 3 bases, with 13 bases left in between.

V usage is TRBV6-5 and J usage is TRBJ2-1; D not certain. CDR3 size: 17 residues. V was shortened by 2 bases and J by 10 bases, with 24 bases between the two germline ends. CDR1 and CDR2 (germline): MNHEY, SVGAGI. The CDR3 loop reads CASSYGYPPLPTEEQFF. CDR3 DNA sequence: TGTGCCAGCAGTTACGGATACCCCCCTCTCCCCACGGAAGAGCAGTTCTTC.

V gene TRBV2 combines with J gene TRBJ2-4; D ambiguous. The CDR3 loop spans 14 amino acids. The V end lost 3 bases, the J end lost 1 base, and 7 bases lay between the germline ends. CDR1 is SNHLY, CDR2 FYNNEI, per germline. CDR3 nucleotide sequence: TGTGCCAGCAGTGACCCCGGGGCCAAAAACATTCAGTACTTC. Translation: CASSDPGAKNIQYF.

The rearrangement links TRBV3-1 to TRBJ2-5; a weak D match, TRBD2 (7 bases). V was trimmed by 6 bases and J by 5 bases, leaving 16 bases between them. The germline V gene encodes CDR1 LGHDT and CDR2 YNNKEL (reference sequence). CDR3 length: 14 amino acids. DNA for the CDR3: TGTGCCAGCAGTGAAGGGGGGGCACGGGAGACCCAGTACTTC. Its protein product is CASSEGGARETQYF.